The clone carrying this T cell receptor (beta chain) was counted a single time. The record originates from a study of shared clonotypes between healthy human individuals. V shed 4 bases and J shed 3 bases, with 6 bases lying between them. This CDR3 spans 12 amino acids. The germline CDR1 and CDR2 sequences are SNHLY and FYNNEI. Assay used: immunoSEQ multiplex PCR; TCRdb lists only in-frame clones, some missing. The table records approximately 340,000 clones, around two thirds of them present only once. The chain combines TRBV2 with TRBJ2-5; D call uncertain. The receptor comes from a man aged 25-45 years in good health. Sequenced sample: memory CD4+ T cells sorted from blood. Stated subset: CD45RA-negative fraction. CDR3 residues: CASSVVEETQYF. DNA of the CDR3: TGTGCCAGCAGTGTGGTTGAAGAGACCCAGTACTTC.